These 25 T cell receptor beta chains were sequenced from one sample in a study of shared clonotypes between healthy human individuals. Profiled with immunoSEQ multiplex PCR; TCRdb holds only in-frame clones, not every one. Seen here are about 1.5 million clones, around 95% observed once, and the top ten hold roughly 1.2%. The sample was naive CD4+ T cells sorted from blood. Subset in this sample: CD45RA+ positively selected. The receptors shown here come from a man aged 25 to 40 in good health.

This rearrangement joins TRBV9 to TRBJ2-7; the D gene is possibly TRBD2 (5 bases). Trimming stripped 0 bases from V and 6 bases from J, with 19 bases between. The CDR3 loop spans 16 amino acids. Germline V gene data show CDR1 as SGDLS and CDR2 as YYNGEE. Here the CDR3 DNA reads TGTGCCAGCAGCGTAGGGTTTAGCGCCCTTTCGGGCGAGCAGTACTTC. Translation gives CASSVGFSALSGEQYF.

CDR3 loop: CASSVISNTEAFF. CDR3 nucleotides: TGTGCCAGCTCGGTAATTTCGAACACTGAAGCTTTCTTT. This chain links TRBV6-6 with TRBJ1-1; D remains unclear. The CDR3 spans 13 residues. Trimming pared 8 bases from V and 1 base from J, leaving 11 bases between. In germline, CDR1 is MNHNY, CDR2 SVGAGI (reference sequence).

CDR3 coding DNA: TGTGCCAGCAGTTTACGGACAGGGAGTTGGAATCAGCCCCAGCATTTT. This codes for CASSLRTGSWNQPQHF. The V gene is TRBV28, the J gene TRBJ1-5, with 8 positions matching TRBD1. CDR3 length: 16 residues. The trim removed 2 bases at V and 4 bases at J, leaving 7 bases unmatched. CDR1 and CDR2 (germline): MDHEN, SYDVKM.

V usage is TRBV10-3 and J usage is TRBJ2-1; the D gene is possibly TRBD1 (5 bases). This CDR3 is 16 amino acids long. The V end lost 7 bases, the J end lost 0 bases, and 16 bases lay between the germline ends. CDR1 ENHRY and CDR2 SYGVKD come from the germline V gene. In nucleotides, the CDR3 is TGTGCCATCACGGCTGACAGTGCCCGCTCCTACAATGAGCAGTTCTTC. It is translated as CAITADSARSYNEQFF.

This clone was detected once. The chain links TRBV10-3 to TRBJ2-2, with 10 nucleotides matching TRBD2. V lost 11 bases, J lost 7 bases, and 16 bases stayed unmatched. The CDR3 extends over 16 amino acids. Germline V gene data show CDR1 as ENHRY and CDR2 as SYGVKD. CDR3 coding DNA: TGTGCCGGAGCCCGGAGGCTAGCGGGAGACCACGGGGAGCTGTTTTTT. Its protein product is CAGARRLAGDHGELFF.

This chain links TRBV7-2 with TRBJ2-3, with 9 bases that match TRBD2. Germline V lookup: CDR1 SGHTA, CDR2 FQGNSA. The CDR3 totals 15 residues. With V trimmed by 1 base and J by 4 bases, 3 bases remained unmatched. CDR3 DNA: TGTGCCAGCAGCTTAGACGGCGGGAGGGCAGATACGCAGTATTTT. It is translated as CASSLDGGRADTQYF.

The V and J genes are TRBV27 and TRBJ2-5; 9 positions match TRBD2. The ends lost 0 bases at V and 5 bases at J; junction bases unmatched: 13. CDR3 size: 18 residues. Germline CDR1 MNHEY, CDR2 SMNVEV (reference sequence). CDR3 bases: TGTGCCAGCAGTTTATCATCTAGCGGGACTTTGCCCACTGAGACCCAGTACTTC. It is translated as CASSLSSSGTLPTETQYF.

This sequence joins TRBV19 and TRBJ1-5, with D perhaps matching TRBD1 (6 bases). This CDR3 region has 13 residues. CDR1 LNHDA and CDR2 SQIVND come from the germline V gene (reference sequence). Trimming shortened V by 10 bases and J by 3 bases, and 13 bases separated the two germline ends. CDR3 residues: CAISYRANQPQHF. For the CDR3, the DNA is TGTGCCATTTCTTACAGGGCCAATCAGCCCCAGCATTTT.

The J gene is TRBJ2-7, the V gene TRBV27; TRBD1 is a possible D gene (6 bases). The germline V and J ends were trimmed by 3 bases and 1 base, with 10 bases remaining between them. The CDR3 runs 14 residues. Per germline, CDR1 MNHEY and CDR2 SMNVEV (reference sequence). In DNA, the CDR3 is TGTGCCAGCAGTTTGGCACAGGGATCCTACGAGCAGTACTTC. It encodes CASSLAQGSYEQYF.

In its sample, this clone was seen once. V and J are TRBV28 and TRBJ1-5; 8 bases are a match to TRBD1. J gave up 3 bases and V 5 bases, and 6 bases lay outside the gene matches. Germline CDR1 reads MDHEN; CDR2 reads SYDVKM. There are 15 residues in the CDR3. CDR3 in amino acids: CASSRLDRDNQPQHF. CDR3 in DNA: TGTGCCAGCAGTCGATTGGACAGGGACAATCAGCCCCAGCATTTT.

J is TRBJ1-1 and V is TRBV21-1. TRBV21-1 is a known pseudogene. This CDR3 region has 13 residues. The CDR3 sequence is CASRTVEDTEAFF. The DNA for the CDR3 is TGTGCCAGCAGAACAGTCGAGGACACTGAAGCTTTCTTT.

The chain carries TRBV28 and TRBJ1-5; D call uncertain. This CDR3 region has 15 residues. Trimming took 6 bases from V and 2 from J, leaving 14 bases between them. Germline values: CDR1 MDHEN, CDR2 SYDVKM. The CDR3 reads CASSPRARGNQPQHF. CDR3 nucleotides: TGTGCCAGCAGCCCGCGGGCGAGGGGCAATCAGCCCCAGCATTTT.

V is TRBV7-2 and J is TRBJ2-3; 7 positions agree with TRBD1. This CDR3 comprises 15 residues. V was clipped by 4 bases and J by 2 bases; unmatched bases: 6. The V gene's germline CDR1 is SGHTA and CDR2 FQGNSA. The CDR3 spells CASSSWGQLTDTQYF. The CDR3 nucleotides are TGTGCCAGCAGCTCGTGGGGACAGCTCACAGATACGCAGTATTTT.

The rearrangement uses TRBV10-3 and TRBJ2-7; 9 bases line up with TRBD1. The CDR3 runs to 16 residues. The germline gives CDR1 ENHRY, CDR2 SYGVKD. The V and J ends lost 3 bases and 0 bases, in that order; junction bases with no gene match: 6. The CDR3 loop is CAISDRTGAPSYEQYF. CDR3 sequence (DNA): TGTGCCATCAGTGACAGGACAGGGGCCCCCTCCTACGAGCAGTACTTC.

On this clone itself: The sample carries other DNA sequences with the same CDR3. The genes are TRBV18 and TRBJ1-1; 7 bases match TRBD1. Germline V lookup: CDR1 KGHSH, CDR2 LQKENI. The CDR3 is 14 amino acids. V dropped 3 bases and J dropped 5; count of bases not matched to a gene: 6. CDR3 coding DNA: TGTGCCAGCTCACCTGGCCAGGGGGTAACTGAAGCTTTCTTT. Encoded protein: CASSPGQGVTEAFF.

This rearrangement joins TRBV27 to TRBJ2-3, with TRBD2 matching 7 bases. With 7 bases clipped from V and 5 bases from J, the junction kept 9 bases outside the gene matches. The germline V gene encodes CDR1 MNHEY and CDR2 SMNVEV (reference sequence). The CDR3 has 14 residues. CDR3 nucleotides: TGTGCCAGCAATCCGGGACTAAGCTTAGATACGCAGTATTTT. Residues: CASNPGLSLDTQYF.

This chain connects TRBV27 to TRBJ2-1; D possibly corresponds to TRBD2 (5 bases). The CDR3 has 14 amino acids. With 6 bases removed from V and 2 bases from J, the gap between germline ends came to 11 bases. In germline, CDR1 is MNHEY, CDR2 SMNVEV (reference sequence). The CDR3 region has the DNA TGTGCCAGCAGGAAATCCGGGACCTACAATGAGCAGTTCTTC. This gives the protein CASRKSGTYNEQFF.

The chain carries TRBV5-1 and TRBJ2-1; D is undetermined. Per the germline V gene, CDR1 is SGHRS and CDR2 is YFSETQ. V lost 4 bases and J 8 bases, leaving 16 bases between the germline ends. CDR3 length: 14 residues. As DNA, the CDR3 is TGCGCCAGCAGCCCGACCCCGGTCGGGCATGAGCAGTTCTTC. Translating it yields CASSPTPVGHEQFF.

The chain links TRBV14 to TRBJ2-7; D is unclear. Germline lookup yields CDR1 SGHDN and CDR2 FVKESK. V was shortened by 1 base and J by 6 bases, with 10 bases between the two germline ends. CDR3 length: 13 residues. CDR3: CASSQAPTREQYF. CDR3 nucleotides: TGTGCCAGCAGCCAAGCGCCTACCCGCGAGCAGTACTTC.

The CDR3 loop is CASVNGGPQETQYF. In DNA, the CDR3 is TGTGCCAGCGTGAATGGGGGTCCACAAGAGACCCAGTACTTC. The chain employs TRBV28 and TRBJ2-5; tentatively, D is TRBD1 or TRBD2 (5 bases each). The V end lost 8 bases, the J end lost 2 bases, and 15 bases lay between the germline ends. There are 14 residues in the CDR3. Germline CDR1 is MDHEN and CDR2 is SYDVKM.

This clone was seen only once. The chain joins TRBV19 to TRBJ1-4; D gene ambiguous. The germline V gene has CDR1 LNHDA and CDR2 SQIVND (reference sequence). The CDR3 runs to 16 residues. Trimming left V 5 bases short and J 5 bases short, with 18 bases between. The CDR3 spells CASSPIAAVLNEKLFF. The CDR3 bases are TGTGCCAGTAGTCCGATCGCGGCGGTGTTGAATGAAAAACTGTTTTTT.

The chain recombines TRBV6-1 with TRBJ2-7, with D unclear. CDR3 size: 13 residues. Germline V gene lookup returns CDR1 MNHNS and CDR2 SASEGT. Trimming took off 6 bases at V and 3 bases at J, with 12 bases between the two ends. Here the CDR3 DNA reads TGTGCCAGCAGGCTCGCACCGGGCTACGAGCAGTACTTC. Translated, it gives CASRLAPGYEQYF.

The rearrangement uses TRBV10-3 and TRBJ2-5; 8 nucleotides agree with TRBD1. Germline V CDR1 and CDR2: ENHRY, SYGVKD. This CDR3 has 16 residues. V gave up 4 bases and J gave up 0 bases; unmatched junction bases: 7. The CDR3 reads CAISAGTGVYQETQYF. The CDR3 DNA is TGTGCCATCAGTGCCGGGACAGGAGTCTACCAAGAGACCCAGTACTTC.

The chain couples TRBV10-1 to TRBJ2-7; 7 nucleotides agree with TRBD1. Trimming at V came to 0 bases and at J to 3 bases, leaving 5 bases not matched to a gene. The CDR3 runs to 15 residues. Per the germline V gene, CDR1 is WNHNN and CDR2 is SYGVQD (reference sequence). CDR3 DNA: TGCGCCAGCAGTGAGTCGGGACAGCGCATCTACGAGCAGTACTTC. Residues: CASSESGQRIYEQYF.

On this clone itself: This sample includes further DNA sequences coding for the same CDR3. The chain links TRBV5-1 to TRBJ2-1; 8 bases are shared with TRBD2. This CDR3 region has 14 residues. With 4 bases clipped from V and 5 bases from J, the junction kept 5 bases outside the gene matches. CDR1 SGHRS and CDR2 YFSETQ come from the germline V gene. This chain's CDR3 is CASSPGTSDNEQFF. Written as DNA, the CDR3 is TGCGCCAGCAGCCCCGGGACTAGTGACAATGAGCAGTTCTTC.